A single sample gave rise to the 20 T cell receptor beta chains below, sequenced in a study of blood T cell repertoires in COVID-19. The repertoire was sequenced with immunoSEQ multiplex PCR; TCRdb's copy has only in-frame clones and lacks some. The sample records 300,000 to 350,000 clones, about 91% being singletons. The sequencing sample was made of peripheral blood. The receptors shown here come from a woman in her twenties or thirties with COVID-19, enrolled during active disease.

The rearrangement links TRBV12-5 to TRBJ1-2; 7 bases agree with TRBD1. CDR1 LGHNT and CDR2 FRNRAP come from the germline V gene. The V segment lost 0 bases and the J segment 8 bases; nucleotides outside the gene matches: 12. The CDR3 has 16 residues. The DNA for the CDR3 is TGTGCTAGTGGTTTGGTTACAAGGGGGCTGTCTTGGGGCTACACCTTC. It codes for CASGLVTRGLSWGYTF.

This clone came up a few times. The chain is built from TRBV7-9 and TRBJ1-3, with D possibly matching TRBD1 (5 bases). Trimming cost V 4 bases and J 8 bases, with 12 bases left between them. CDR3 length equals 13 residues. The germline CDR1 and CDR2 sequences are SEHNR and FQNEAQ (reference sequence). CDR3 nucleotides: TGTGCCAGCAGCTGGCCAGGGTCTGACACCATATATTTT. Amino acid sequence: CASSWPGSDTIYF.

CDR3 bases: TGTGCCAGCAGAGGGACAGGGCTTGCGGGACAGCCCCAGCATTTT. This codes for CASRGTGLAGQPQHF. J is TRBJ1-5 and V is TRBV2, with 9 nucleotides matching TRBD1. The CDR3 covers 15 residues. CDR1 is SNHLY, CDR2 FYNNEI, per germline. The trim removed 6 bases at V and 7 bases at J, leaving 10 bases unmatched. The full variable domain, with the rest looked up from reference TRBV2 and TRBJ1-5, is EPEVTQTPSHQVTQMGQEVILRCVPISNHLYFYWYRQILGQKVEFLVSFYNNEISEKSEIFDDQFSVERPDGSNFTLKIRSTKLEDSAMYFCASRGTGLAGQPQHFGDGTRLSIL.

V usage is TRBV6-5 and J usage is TRBJ1-2, with D hard to call. Trimming took off 9 bases at V and 8 bases at J, with 19 bases between the two ends. CDR3 size: 13 residues. From germline, CDR1 is MNHEY and CDR2 SVGAGI. The CDR3, as DNA: TGTGCCAGTAGAGACACCTCCAAAGGAGGCTACACCTTC. Translating it yields CASRDTSKGGYTF.

The count of this clone is one. The chain recombines TRBV5-4 with TRBJ2-3; 8 nucleotides match TRBD1. V shed 5 bases, J shed 3 bases, and the junction held 11 bases outside the gene matches. Germline V CDR1 and CDR2: SGHNT, YYREEE (reference sequence). This CDR3 contains 16 residues. This CDR3 is CASRSRAGQGTDTQYF. CDR3 in DNA: TGTGCCAGCAGATCTCGCGCAGGACAGGGAACAGATACGCAGTATTTT.

The V call is TRBV6-5, the J call TRBJ2-1; 7 bases match TRBD1. Germline trimming cut 2 bases from V and 7 bases from J; bases unmatched to any gene: 2. The CDR3 is 13 residues long. The V gene's germline CDR1 is MNHEY and CDR2 SVGAGI. The CDR3 is CASSYEGANEQFF. DNA for the CDR3: TGTGCCAGCAGTTACGAGGGGGCGAATGAGCAGTTCTTC.

The chain links TRBV23-1 to TRBJ1-1; D not resolved. TRBV23-1 is flagged as an ORF with uncertain function. The CDR3 runs 15 residues. The ends were cut back, 2 bases at V and 0 bases at J, with 10 bases in the middle. The CDR3 spells CASSQVAGLNTEAFF. The CDR3 DNA is TGCGCCAGCAGTCAAGTAGCGGGATTGAACACTGAAGCTTTCTTT.

This clone was observed once. This chain joins TRBV5-1 and TRBJ2-2; perhaps TRBD1 as D (6 bases). The germline CDR1 and CDR2 sequences are SGHRS and YFSETQ. The germline V and J ends were trimmed by 2 bases and 4 bases, with 12 bases remaining between them. This CDR3 has 15 residues. CDR3 DNA sequence: TGCGCCAGCAGCTTCGATTCAGGGGCCACCGGGGAGCTGTTTTTT. Amino acid sequence: CASSFDSGATGELFF.

The chain carries TRBV9 and TRBJ1-1; TRBD1 might be the D (5 bases). Germline V gene sequence: CDR1 SGDLS, CDR2 YYNGEE. CDR3 length equals 13 residues. Trimming shortened V by 3 bases and J by 0 bases, and 6 bases separated the two germline ends. CDR3 protein: CASSEQVNTEAFF. The CDR3 coding sequence is TGTGCCAGCAGCGAACAGGTGAACACTGAAGCTTTCTTT.

The V gene is TRBV7-9, the J gene TRBJ2-1; 9 positions match TRBD1. CDR3 size: 14 residues. In germline, CDR1 is SEHNR, CDR2 FQNEAQ (reference sequence). With V trimmed by 7 bases and J by 7 bases, 8 bases remained unmatched. In DNA form, the CDR3 reads TGTGCCAGCACCCCGGGACAGGGCCGGAATGAGCAGTTCTTC. It translates to CASTPGQGRNEQFF.

The gene calls are TRBV5-4 and TRBJ1-4; D ambiguous. The V end lost 1 base, the J end lost 12 bases, and 13 bases lay between the germline ends. Germline values: CDR1 SGHNT, CDR2 YYREEE (reference sequence). The CDR3 has 13 amino acids. This CDR3 is CASSLRQEGELFF. CDR3 coding DNA: TGTGCCAGCAGCTTGAGGCAGGAGGGAGAACTGTTTTTT.

The chain couples TRBV11-3 to TRBJ2-2; D not resolved. Germline V lookup: CDR1 SGHNT, CDR2 YENEEA. The CDR3 has 15 amino acids. V lost 2 bases and J 5 bases, leaving 12 bases between the germline ends. The CDR3 coding sequence is TGTGCCAGCAGCTTATCCAGGAATCCTACCGGGGAGCTGTTTTTT. This codes for CASSLSRNPTGELFF.

The genes are TRBV10-3 and TRBJ1-5, with D maybe TRBD1 (6 bases). CDR3 length equals 13 residues. Germline assignment: CDR1 ENHRY and CDR2 SYGVKD. Trimming stripped 6 bases from V and 4 bases from J, with 10 bases between. The CDR3 loop reads CAISYGQNQPQHF. CDR3 nucleotide sequence: TGTGCCATCAGCTACGGACAGAATCAGCCCCAGCATTTT.

V usage is TRBV19 and J usage is TRBJ2-7; D not resolved. This CDR3 is 14 amino acids long. From germline, CDR1 is LNHDA and CDR2 SQIVND (reference sequence). The V and J ends lost 7 bases and 7 bases respectively, with 20 bases between them. The CDR3 region is CASIGTAQCREQYV. The CDR3 DNA reads TGTGCCAGTATCGGTACCGCCCAATGCCGTGAGCAGTACGTC.

This chain links TRBV19 with TRBJ1-2; TRBD1 aligns across 7 bases. V was pared by 3 bases and J by 8 bases, with 12 bases of the junction left unmatched. This CDR3 has 15 amino acids. Germline V CDR1 and CDR2: LNHDA, SQIVND (reference sequence). CDR3 bases: TGTGCCAGTAGTATTGGTCGCCAGGGACAGAGGGGCTACACCTTC. Translation: CASSIGRQGQRGYTF.

In this sample, this clone turned up a few times. This rearrangement joins TRBV5-4 to TRBJ2-1; 11 nucleotides agree with TRBD2. CDR1 and CDR2 from the germline V gene are SGHNT and YYREEE (reference sequence). V trimming: 0 bases; J trimming: 3 bases; junction bases outside the gene matches: 2. The CDR3 is 16 amino acids. CDR3 region: CASSLGGLADYNEQFF. The CDR3 DNA reads as TGTGCCAGCAGCTTGGGGGGACTAGCGGACTACAATGAGCAGTTCTTC. Drawing the rest from reference TRBV5-4 and TRBJ2-1, the complete variable domain is ETGVTQSPTHLIKTRGQQVTLRCSSQSGHNTVSWYQQALGQGPQFIFQYYREEENGRGNFPPRFSGLQFPNYSSELNVNALELDDSALYLCASSLGGLADYNEQFFGPGTRLTVL.

This sequence joins TRBV9 and TRBJ1-1; 8 bases align to TRBD1. V lost 0 bases, J lost 6 bases, and 4 bases stayed unmatched. The CDR3 is made up of 14 amino acids. Germline-derived CDR1 and CDR2 are SGDLS and YYNGEE. CDR3 sequence (DNA): TGTGCCAGCAGCGTAGGGGACAGGCCTGCTGAAGCTTTCTTT. Translation: CASSVGDRPAEAFF. Filled out from reference TRBV9 and TRBJ1-1, the complete variable domain reads DSGVTQTPKHLITATGQRVTLRCSPRSGDLSVYWYQQSLDQGLQFLIQYYNGEERAKGNILERFSAQQFPDLHSELNLSSLELGDSALYFCASSVGDRPAEAFFGQGTRLTVV.

This clone has just one count. The genes are TRBV7-6 and TRBJ2-1; the match to TRBD2 covers 11 bases. V lost 3 bases to trimming and J lost 9 bases; unmatched junction nucleotides: 4. The CDR3 contains 14 residues. From germline, CDR1 is SGHVS and CDR2 FNYEAQ. CDR3 nucleotides: TGTGCCAGCAGCTTGGGGACTAGCGGTACTGAGCAGTTCTTC. It translates to CASSLGTSGTEQFF.

This chain connects TRBV18 to TRBJ1-1; D is possibly TRBD1 (5 bases). This CDR3 region has 15 residues. V lost 3 bases and J 0 bases, leaving 11 bases between the germline ends. Per germline, CDR1 KGHSH and CDR2 LQKENI. CDR3 nucleotide sequence: TGTGCCAGCTCACCTGATGCGACAGTGAACACTGAAGCTTTCTTT. Protein: CASSPDATVNTEAFF.

The chain uses TRBV6-2 or TRBV6-3 and TRBJ1-2; D might be TRBD1 (5 bases). The CDR3 covers 15 residues. The germline V gene has CDR1 MNHEY and CDR2 SVGEGT. Between the trimmed V and J ends, which lost 4 bases and 4 bases, there was a span of 16 bases. Here the CDR3 reads CASSSSGKRSYGYTF. The CDR3 DNA reads as TGTGCCAGCAGTTCGTCAGGGAAACGTAGCTATGGCTACACCTTC.